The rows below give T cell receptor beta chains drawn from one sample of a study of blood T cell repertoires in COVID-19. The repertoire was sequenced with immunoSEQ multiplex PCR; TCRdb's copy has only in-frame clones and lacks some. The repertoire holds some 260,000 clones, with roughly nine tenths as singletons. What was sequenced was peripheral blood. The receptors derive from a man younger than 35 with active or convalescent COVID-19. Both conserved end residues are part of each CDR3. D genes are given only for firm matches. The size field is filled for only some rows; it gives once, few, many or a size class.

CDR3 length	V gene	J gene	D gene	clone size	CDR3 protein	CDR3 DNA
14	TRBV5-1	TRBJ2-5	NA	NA	CASSFSADQETQYF	TGCGCCAGCAGCTTCTCCGCGGACCAAGAGACCCAGTACTTC
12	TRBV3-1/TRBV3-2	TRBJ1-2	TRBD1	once	CASTTGGYGYTF	TGTGCCAGCACCACAGGGGGCTATGGCTACACCTTC
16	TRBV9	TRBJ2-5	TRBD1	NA	CASSGPTGAPEETQYF	TGTGCCAGCAGCGGGCCGACAGGGGCCCCTGAAGAGACCCAGTACTTC
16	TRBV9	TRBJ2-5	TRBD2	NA	CASSVSSGSGRETQYF	TGTGCCAGCAGCGTTTCTAGCGGGAGCGGTCGAGAGACCCAGTACTTC
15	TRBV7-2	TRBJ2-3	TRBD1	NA	CASSFGGQGRDTQYF	TGTGCCAGCAGCTTTGGGGGACAGGGGAGAGATACGCAGTATTTT
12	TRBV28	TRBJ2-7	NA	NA	CASSSSERRQYF	TGTGCCAGCAGTTCGTCGGAGCGCCGACAGTACTTC
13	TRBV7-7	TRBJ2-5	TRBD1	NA	CASRGQNQETQYF	TGTGCTAGCCGGGGACAGAACCAAGAGACCCAGTACTTC
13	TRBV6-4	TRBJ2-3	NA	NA	CASSGKGTDTQYF	TGTGCCAGCAGCGGGAAGGGCACAGATACGCAGTATTTT
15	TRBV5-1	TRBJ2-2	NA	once	CASSRDNGNTGELFF	TGCGCCAGCAGCCGAGACAACGGGAACACCGGGGAGCTGTTTTTT
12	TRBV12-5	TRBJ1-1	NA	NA	CAGQSMNTEAFF	TGTGCAGGACAGTCAATGAACACTGAAGCTTTCTTT
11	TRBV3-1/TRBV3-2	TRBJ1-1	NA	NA	CASQTSGEAFF	TGTGCCAGCCAAACCTCGGGTGAAGCTTTCTTT
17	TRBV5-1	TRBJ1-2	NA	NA	CASSKLGRDTSNYGYTF	TGCGCCAGCAGCAAGTTAGGACGGGACACCTCAAACTATGGCTACACCTTC
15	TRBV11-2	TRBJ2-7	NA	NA	CASSLDRLPFAEQYF	TGTGCCAGCAGCTTAGATCGACTGCCGTTTGCCGAGCAGTACTTC
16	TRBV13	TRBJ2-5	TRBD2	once	CASSLLVSGRKETQYF	TGTGCCAGCAGCTTACTGGTTAGCGGGAGGAAAGAGACCCAGTACTTC
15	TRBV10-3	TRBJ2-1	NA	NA	CAISEARQHYNEQFF	TGTGCCATCAGTGAGGCCAGACAACACTACAATGAGCAGTTCTTC
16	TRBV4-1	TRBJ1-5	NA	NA	CASSQEFLSSNQPQHF	TGCGCCAGCAGCCAAGAATTCCTTTCGAGCAATCAGCCCCAGCATTTT
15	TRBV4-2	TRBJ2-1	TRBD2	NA	CASSRREGAPNEQFF	TGTGCCAGCAGTCGGCGGGAGGGGGCCCCAAATGAGCAGTTCTTC
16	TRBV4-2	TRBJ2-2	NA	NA	CASSQERTAGTGELFF	TGTGCCAGCAGCCAAGAGAGGACGGCAGGGACCGGGGAGCTGTTTTTT
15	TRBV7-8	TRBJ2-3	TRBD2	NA	CASSGGGLATDTQYF	TGTGCCAGCAGCGGGGGGGGACTAGCGACAGATACGCAGTATTTT
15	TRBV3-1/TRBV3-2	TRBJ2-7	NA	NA	CASSQVGSGIYEQYF	TGTGCCAGCAGCCAAGTCGGGTCAGGGATTTACGAGCAGTACTTC
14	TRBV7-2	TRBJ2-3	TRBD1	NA	CASRLQGGADTQYF	TGTGCCAGCAGATTACAGGGGGGAGCAGATACGCAGTATTTT
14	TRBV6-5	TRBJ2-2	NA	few	CASSPGLYTGELFF	TGTGCCAGCAGTCCGGGTTTATACACCGGGGAGCTGTTTTTT
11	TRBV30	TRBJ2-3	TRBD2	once	CACAGGLFQYF	TGTGCCTGCGCGGGGGGCCTTTTCCAGTATTTT
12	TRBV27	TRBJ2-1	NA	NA	CASSFGGYEQFF	TGTGCCAGCAGTTTTGGGGGCTATGAGCAGTTCTTC
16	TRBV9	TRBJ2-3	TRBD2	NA	CASSVEGGSGTDTQYF	TGTGCCAGCAGCGTAGAGGGCGGGAGTGGCACAGATACGCAGTATTTT
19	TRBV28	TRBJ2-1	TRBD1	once	CASRLRNPRDRVKYNEQFF	TGTGCCAGCAGGTTGAGAAACCCCCGGGACAGGGTGAAGTACAATGAGCAGTTCTTC
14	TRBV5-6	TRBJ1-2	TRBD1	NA	CASSSDRPAYGYTF	TGTGCCAGCAGTTCGGACAGGCCAGCTTATGGCTACACCTTC
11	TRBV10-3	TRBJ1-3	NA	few	CAISWRDTIYF	TGTGCCATCAGCTGGAGGGACACCATATATTTT
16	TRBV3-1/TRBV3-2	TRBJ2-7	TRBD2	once	CASSPRGLAGIYEQYF	TGTGCCAGCAGCCCCAGAGGGCTAGCGGGGATCTACGAGCAGTACTTC
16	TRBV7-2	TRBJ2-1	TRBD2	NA	CASSPIAGGPIYEQFF	TGTGCCAGCAGCCCTATAGCGGGAGGGCCTATATATGAGCAGTTCTTC
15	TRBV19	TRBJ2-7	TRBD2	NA	CASQISSGRAGEQYF	TGTGCCAGTCAAATCTCTAGCGGGAGGGCGGGGGAGCAGTACTTC
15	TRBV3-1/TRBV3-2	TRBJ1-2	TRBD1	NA	CASSQADRGGDGYTF	TGTGCCAGCAGCCAGGCGGACAGGGGAGGAGATGGCTACACCTTC
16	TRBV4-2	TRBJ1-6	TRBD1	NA	CASSKETGAQNSPLHF	TGTGCCAGCAGCAAGGAAACAGGGGCACAAAATTCACCCCTCCACTTT
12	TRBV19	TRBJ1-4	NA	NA	CASGTFDEKLFF	TGTGCCAGTGGTACATTTGATGAAAAACTGTTTTTT
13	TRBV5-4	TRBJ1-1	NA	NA	CASSLDRHTEAFF	TGTGCCAGCAGCTTGGACAGGCACACTGAAGCTTTCTTT
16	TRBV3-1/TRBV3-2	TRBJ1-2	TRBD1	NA	CASSQVAGGQGNGYTF	TGTGCCAGCAGCCAAGTCGCAGGGGGACAGGGGAATGGCTACACCTTC
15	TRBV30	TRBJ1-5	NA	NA	CAWSEHTGGNQPQHF	TGTGCCTGGAGCGAACATACAGGCGGCAATCAGCCCCAGCATTTT
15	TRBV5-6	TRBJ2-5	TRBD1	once	CASSLRDRDQGTQYF	TGTGCCAGCAGCCTCCGGGACAGGGATCAAGGGACCCAGTACTTC
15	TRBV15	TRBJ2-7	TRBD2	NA	CATSREVVAGYEQYF	TGTGCCACCAGCAGGGAGGTGGTAGCGGGATACGAGCAGTACTTC
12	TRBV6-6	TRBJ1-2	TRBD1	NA	CASNPEGAGYTF	TGTGCCAGCAACCCGGAGGGGGCTGGCTACACCTTC
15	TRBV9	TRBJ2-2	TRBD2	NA	CASSPGRAALGELFF	TGTGCCAGCAGCCCCGGGAGGGCTGCGCTCGGGGAGCTGTTTTTT
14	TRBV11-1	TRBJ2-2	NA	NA	CASSQLATTGELFF	TGTGCCAGCAGCCAACTAGCCACCACCGGGGAGCTGTTTTTT